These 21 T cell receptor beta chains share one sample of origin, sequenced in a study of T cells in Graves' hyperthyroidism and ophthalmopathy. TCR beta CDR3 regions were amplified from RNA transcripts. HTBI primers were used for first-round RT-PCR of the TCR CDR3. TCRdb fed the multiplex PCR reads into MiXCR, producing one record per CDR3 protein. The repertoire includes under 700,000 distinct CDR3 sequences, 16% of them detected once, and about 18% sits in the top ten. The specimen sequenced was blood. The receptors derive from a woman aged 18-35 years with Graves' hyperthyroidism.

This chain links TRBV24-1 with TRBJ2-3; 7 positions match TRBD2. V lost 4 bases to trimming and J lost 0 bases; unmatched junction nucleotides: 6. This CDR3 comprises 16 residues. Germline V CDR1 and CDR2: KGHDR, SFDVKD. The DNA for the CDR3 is TGTGCCACCAGTGAGTTTAGCGGGCTTAGCACAGATACGCAGTATTTT. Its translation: CATSEFSGLSTDTQYF.

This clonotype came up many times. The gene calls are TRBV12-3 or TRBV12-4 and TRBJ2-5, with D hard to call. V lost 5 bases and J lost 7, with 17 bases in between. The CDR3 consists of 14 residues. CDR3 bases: TGTGCCAGCAGTCCGCGGCGGATAGATGGGACCCAGTACTTC. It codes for CASSPRRIDGTQYF.

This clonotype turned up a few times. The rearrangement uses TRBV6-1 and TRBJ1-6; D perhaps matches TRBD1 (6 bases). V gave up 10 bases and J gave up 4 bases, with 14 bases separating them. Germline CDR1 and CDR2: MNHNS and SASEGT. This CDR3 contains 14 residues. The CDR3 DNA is TGTGCCACCTCCGGGGGCAATTATAATTCACCCCTCCACTTT. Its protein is CATSGGNYNSPLHF.

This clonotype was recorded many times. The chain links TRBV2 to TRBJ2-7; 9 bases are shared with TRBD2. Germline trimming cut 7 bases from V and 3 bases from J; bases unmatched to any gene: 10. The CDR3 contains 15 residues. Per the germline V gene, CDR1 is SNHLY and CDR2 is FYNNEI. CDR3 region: CASNPGLADLYEQYF. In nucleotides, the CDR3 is TGTGCCAGCAACCCGGGACTAGCAGACCTCTACGAGCAGTACTTC. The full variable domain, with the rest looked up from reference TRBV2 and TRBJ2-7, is EPEVTQTPSHQVTQMGQEVILRCVPISNHLYFYWYRQILGQKVEFLVSFYNNEISEKSEIFDDQFSVERPDGSNFTLKIRSTKLEDSAMYFCASNPGLADLYEQYFGPGTRLTVT.

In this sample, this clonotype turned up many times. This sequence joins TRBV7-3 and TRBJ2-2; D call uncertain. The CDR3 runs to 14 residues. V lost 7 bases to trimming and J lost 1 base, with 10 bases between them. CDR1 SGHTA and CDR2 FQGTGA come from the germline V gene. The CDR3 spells CASTPGENTGELFF. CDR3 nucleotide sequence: TGTGCCAGCACGCCAGGCGAGAACACCGGGGAGCTGTTTTTT. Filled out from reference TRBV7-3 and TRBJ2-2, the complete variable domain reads GAGVSQTPSNKVTEKGKYVELRCDPISGHTALYWYRQSLGQGPEFLIYFQGTGAADDSGLPNDRFFAVRPEGSVSTLKIQRTERGDSAVYLCASTPGENTGELFFGEGSRLTVL.

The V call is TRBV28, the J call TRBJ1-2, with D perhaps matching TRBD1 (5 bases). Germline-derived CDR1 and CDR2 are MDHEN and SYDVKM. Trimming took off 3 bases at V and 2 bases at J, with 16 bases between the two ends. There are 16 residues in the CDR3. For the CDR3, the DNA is TGTGCCAGCAGTTTTCGGGGGACTATCGACAACTATGGCTACACCTTC. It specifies CASSFRGTIDNYGYTF.

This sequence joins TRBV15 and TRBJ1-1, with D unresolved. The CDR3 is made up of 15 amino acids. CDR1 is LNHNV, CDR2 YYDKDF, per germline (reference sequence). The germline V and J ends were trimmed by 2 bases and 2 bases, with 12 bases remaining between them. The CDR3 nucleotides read TGTGCCACCAGCAGATGGATCGGCGATAACACTGAAGCTTTCTTT. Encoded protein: CATSRWIGDNTEAFF.

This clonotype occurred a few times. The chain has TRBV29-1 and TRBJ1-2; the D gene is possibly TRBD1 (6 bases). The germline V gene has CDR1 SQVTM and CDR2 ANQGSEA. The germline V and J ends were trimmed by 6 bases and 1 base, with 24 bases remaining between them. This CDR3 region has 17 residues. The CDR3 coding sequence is TGCAGCGTCCCCGCCCGGGACACTCTCACCAATAACTATGGCTACACCTTC. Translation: CSVPARDTLTNNYGYTF.

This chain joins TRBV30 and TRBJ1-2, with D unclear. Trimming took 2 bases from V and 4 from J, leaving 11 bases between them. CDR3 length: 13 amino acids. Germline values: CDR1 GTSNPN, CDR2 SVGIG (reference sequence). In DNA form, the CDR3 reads TGTGCCTGGAGTTCAGGCGGGATCTATGGCTACACCTTC. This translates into CAWSSGGIYGYTF.

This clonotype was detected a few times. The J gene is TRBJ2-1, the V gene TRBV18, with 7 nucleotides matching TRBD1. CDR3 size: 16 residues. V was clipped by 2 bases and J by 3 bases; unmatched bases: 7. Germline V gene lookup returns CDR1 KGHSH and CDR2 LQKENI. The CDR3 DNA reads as TGTGCCAGCTCACCAAAACCGGGACAGAACTACAATGAGCAGTTCTTC. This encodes CASSPKPGQNYNEQFF.

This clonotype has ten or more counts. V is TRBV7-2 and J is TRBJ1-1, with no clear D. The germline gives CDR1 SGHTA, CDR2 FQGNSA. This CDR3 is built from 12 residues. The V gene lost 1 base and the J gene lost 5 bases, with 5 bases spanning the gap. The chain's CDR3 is CASSLEWTEAFF. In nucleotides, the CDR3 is TGTGCCAGCAGCTTAGAGTGGACTGAAGCTTTCTTT.

This chain's CDR3 is CASSSKGQGAHEQYF. The CDR3 nucleotides are TGTGCCAGCAGCTCTAAAGGACAGGGGGCACACGAGCAGTACTTC. This rearrangement joins TRBV7-9 to TRBJ2-7; the match to TRBD1 covers 11 bases. CDR1 SEHNR and CDR2 FQNEAQ come from the germline V gene (reference sequence). J gave up 5 bases and V 4 bases, and 7 bases lay outside the gene matches. The CDR3 is 15 residues long.

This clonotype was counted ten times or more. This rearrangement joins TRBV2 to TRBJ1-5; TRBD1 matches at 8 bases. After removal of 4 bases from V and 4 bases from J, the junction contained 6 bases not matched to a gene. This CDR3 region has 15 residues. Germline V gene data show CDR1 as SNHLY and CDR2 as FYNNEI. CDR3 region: CASSVDRGPNQPQHF. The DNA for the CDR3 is TGTGCCAGCAGTGTCGACAGGGGACCAAATCAGCCCCAGCATTTT. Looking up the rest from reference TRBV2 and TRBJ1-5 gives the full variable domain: EPEVTQTPSHQVTQMGQEVILRCVPISNHLYFYWYRQILGQKVEFLVSFYNNEISEKSEIFDDQFSVERPDGSNFTLKIRSTKLEDSAMYFCASSVDRGPNQPQHFGDGTRLSIL.

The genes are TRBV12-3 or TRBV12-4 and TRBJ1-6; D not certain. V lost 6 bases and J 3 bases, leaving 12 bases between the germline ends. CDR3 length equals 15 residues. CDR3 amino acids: CASRRQANYNSPLHF. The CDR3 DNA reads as TGTGCCAGCAGACGTCAGGCGAACTATAATTCACCCCTCCACTTT.

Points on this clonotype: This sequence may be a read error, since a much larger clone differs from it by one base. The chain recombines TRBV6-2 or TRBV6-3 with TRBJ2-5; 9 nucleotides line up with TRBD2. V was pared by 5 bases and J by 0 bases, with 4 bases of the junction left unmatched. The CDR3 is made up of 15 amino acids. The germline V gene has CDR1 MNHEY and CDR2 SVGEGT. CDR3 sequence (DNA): TGTGCCAGCAGTCACGCGGGGGGGTACCAAGAGACCCAGTACTTC. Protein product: CASSHAGGYQETQYF.

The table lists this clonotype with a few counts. For the CDR3, the DNA is TGTGCCATCGGGAGCTCAACTAATGAAAAACTGTTTTTT. It specifies CAIGSSTNEKLFF. V usage is TRBV7-9 and J usage is TRBJ1-4, with D uncertain. CDR3 length: 13 residues. The germline gives CDR1 SEHNR, CDR2 FQNEAQ (reference sequence). The V end lost 10 bases, the J end lost 0 bases, and 9 bases lay between the germline ends. The full variable domain, completed using reference TRBV7-9 and TRBJ1-4, is DTGVSQNPRHKITKRGQNVTFRCDPISEHNRLYWYRQTLGQGPEFLTYFQNEAQLEKSRLLSDRFSAERPKGSFSTLEIQRTEQGDSAMYLCAIGSSTNEKLFFGSGTQLSVL.

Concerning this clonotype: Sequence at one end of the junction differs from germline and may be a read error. CDR3: CASSSQAYQEAQYF. In DNA form, the CDR3 reads TGTGCCAGCAGCTCCCAGGCGTACCAAGAGGCCCAGTACTTC. This sequence joins TRBV7-9 and TRBJ2-5; D gene unclear. Germline-derived CDR1 and CDR2 are SEHNR and FQNEAQ (reference sequence). This CDR3 contains 14 residues.

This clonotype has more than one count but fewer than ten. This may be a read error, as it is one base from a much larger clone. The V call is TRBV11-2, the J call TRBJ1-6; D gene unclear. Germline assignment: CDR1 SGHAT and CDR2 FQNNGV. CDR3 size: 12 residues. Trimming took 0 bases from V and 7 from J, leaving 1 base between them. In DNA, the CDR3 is TGTGCCAGCAGCTTAGAGAATTCACCCCTCCACTTT. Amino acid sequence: CASSLENSPLHF.

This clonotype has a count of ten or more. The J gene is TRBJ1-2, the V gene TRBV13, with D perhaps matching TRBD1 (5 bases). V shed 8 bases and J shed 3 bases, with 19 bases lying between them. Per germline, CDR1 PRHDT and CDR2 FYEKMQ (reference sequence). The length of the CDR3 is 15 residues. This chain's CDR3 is CASQGGREGYYGYTF. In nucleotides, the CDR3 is TGTGCCAGCCAGGGTGGTAGGGAAGGTTACTATGGCTACACCTTC.

The CDR3 bases are TGTGCCAGCAGCCCGGCTACAGGGGAGGCCTATGGCTACACCTTC. It specifies CASSPATGEAYGYTF. This sequence joins TRBV11-1 and TRBJ1-2, with 7 bases lining up with TRBD1. The CDR3 is made up of 15 amino acids. Germline V lookup: CDR1 SGHAT, CDR2 FQDESV (reference sequence). The V segment lost 5 bases and the J segment 4 bases; nucleotides outside the gene matches: 10.

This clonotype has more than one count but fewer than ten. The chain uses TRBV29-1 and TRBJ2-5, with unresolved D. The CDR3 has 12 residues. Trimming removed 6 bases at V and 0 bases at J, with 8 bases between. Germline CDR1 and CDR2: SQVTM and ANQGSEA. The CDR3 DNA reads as TGCAGCGTCGAGCAGTACCAAGAGACCCAGTACTTC. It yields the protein CSVEQYQETQYF.